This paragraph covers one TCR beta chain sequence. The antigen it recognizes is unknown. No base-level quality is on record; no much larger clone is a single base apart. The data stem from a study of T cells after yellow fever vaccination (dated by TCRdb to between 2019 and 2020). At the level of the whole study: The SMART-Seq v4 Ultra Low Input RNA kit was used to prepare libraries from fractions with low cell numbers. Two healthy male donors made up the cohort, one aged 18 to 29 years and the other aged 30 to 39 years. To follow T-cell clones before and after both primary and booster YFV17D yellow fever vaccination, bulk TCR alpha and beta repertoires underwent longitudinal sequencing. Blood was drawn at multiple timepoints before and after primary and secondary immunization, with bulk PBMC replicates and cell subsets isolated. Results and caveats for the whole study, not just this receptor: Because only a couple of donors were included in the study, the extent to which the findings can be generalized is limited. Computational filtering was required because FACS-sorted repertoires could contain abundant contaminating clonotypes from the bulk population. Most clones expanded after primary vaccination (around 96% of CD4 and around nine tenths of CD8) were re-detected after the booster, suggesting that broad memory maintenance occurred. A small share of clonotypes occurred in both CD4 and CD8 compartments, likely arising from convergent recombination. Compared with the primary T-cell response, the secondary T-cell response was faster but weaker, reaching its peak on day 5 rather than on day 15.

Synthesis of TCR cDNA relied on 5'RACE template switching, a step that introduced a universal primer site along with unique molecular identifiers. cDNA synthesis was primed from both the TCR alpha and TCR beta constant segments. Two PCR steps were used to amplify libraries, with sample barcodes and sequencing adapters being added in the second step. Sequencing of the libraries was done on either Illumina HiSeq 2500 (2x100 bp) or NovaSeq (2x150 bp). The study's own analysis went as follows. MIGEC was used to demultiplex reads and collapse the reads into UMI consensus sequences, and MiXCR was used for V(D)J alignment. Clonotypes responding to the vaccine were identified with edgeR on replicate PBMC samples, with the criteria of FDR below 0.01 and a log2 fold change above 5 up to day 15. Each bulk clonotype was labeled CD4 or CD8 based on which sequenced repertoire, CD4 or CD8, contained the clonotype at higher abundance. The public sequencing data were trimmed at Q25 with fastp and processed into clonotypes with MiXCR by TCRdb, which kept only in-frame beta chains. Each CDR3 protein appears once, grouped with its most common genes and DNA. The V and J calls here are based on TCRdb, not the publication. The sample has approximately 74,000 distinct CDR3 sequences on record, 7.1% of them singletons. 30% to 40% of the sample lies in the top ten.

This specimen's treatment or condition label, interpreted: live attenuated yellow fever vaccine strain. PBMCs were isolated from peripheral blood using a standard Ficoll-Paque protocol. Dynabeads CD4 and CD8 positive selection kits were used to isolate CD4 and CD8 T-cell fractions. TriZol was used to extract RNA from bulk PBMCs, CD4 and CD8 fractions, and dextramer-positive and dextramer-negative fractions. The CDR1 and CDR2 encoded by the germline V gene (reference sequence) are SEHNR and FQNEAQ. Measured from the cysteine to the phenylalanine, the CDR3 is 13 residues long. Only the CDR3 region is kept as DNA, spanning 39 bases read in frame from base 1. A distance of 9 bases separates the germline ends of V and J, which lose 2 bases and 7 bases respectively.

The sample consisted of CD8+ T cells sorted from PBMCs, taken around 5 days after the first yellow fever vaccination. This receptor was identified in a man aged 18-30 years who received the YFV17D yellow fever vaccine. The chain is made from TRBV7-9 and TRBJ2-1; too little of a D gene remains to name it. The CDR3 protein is CASSLNSLNEQFF. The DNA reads TGTGCCAGCAGCTTAAATTCCCTAAATGAGCAGTTCTTC.